This is a list of T cell receptor beta chains from one sample in a study of cytomegalovirus exposure and HLA in healthy donors. The table came from immunoSEQ multiplex PCR; TCRdb's copy has only in-frame clones and leaves some out. The sample lists 110,000 to 150,000 clones; around 70% were seen once. The sequenced sample consisted of PBMCs. These receptors were taken from a woman aged 60-75 years in good health and CMV-seropositive. Both conserved end residues are part of each CDR3. D genes are given only for firm matches. Clone size appears in some rows only: once, few, many, or a class for an expanded clone.

D | J | size | V | DNA | CDR3
- | TRBJ1-2 | - | TRBV19 | TGTGCCAGTAGTATAGATCGCGGTGTCTATGGCTACACCTTC | CASSIDRGVYGYTF
TRBD2 | TRBJ2-1 | - | TRBV5-8 | TGTGCCAGCAGCTTGCCTAGCGGGAGCTCCTACAATGAGCAGTTCTTC | CASSLPSGSSYNEQFF
- | TRBJ1-5 | few | TRBV28 | TGTGCCAGCCAGCCACAGGGCCATCAGCCCCAGCATTTT | CASQPQGHQPQHF
TRBD1 | TRBJ2-1 | - | TRBV11-2 | TGTGCCAGCAGCTTAGAGACAGGGATCTACAATGAGCAGTTCTTC | CASSLETGIYNEQFF
TRBD1 | TRBJ1-5 | - | TRBV6-1 | TGTGCCAGCGTACAGGGGGTAGGAGGCAATCAGCCCCAGCATTTT | CASVQGVGGNQPQHF
- | TRBJ1-1 | - | TRBV2 | TGTGCCAGCAAAGGGGACTCTGAAGCTTTCTTT | CASKGDSEAFF
- | TRBJ2-5 | - | TRBV14 | TGTGCCAGCAGCCAAGGAGCGAGGGAGACCCAGTACTTC | CASSQGARETQYF
TRBD1 | TRBJ1-2 | - | TRBV6-1 | TGTGCCAGCAGTGCAGGGGGCGCTTATGACTATGGCTACACCTTC | CASSAGGAYDYGYTF
- | TRBJ1-5 | - | TRBV2 | TGTGCCAGCAGCGGGGGGAGGGGGTACAATCAGCCCCAGCATTTT | CASSGGRGYNQPQHF
TRBD1 | TRBJ2-7 | - | TRBV25-1 | TGTGCCAGCAGTGACCCCGGGACAGGTCCCTACGAGCAGTACTTC | CASSDPGTGPYEQYF